What follows are 6 T cell receptor beta chains derived from one specimen sequenced in a study of OX40 agonist ivuxolimab in advanced cancers. TCRdb's copy holds only in-frame clones and misses some; the assay was immunoSEQ multiplex PCR. The data contain around 19,000 clones, approximately 78% of them singletons. This sample comprised CD4+ or CD8+ T cells sorted from blood, obtained in a trial of the OX40 agonist ivuxolimab. The origin of the receptors is an adult with an advanced solid tumor such as melanoma, head and neck, liver or kidney cancer.

The chain employs TRBV10-3 and TRBJ2-3; 14 bases map to TRBD2. Looked up from germline, CDR1 is ENHRY and CDR2 is SYGVKD. J gave up 5 bases and V 6 bases, and 1 base lay outside the gene matches. This CDR3 has 14 amino acids. CDR3 sequence: CAIRTSGRVDTQYF. In nucleotides, the CDR3 is TGTGCCATCAGGACTAGCGGGAGGGTAGATACGCAGTATTTT.

The chain employs TRBV6-6 and TRBJ2-3, with D possibly being TRBD1 or TRBD2 (6 bases each). Looked up from germline, CDR1 is MNHNY and CDR2 is SVGAGI (reference sequence). V was trimmed by 8 bases and J by 14 bases, leaving 11 bases between them. The CDR3 length is 9 residues. CDR3 in amino acids: CASPRGPYF. Here the CDR3 DNA reads TGTGCCAGCCCCCGGGGGCCGTATTTT.

This rearrangement joins TRBV4-2 to TRBJ2-5; a weak D match, TRBD1 (5 bases). Near its end, the DNA agrees better with TRBJ2-7, so the J call may be wrong. CDR1 and CDR2 (germline): LGHNA, YNFKEQ. The CDR3 loop spans 15 amino acids. In DNA form, the CDR3 reads TGTGCCAGCAGCCAAGTGACAGCTACCGCCTACGAGCAGTACTTC. The encoded protein is CASSQVTATAYEQYF.

This chain joins TRBV9 and TRBJ2-1; 11 bases line up with TRBD2. CDR1 and CDR2 from the germline V gene are SGDLS and YYNGEE. V lost 2 bases to trimming and J lost 8 bases; unmatched junction nucleotides: 9. The CDR3 is 16 amino acids. The CDR3 sequence: CASSVSSLAGGDEQFF. CDR3 sequence (DNA): TGTGCCAGCAGCGTCTCTTCTCTAGCGGGAGGAGATGAGCAGTTCTTC. Supplemented by reference TRBV9 and TRBJ2-1, the full variable domain reads DSGVTQTPKHLITATGQRVTLRCSPRSGDLSVYWYQQSLDQGLQFLIQYYNGEERAKGNILERFSAQQFPDLHSELNLSSLELGDSALYFCASSVSSLAGGDEQFFGPGTRLTVL.

The chain is built from TRBV19 and TRBJ1-4; maybe TRBD1 (6 bases). CDR3 length: 16 residues. The germline V gene encodes CDR1 LNHDA and CDR2 SQIVND (reference sequence). V lost 2 bases, J lost 11 bases, and 21 bases lay in between. The CDR3 sequence: CASSIPQDSLMKKLFF. The CDR3, as DNA: TGTGCCAGTAGTATACCCCAGGACAGTCTAATGAAGAAACTGTTTTTT. Using reference TRBV19 and TRBJ1-4 for the parts outside the CDR3, the full variable domain is DGGITQSPKYLFRKEGQNVTLSCEQNLNHDAMYWYRQDPGQGLRLIYYSQIVNDFQKGDIAEGYSVSREKKESFPLTVTSAQKNPTAFYLCASSIPQDSLMKKLFFGSGTQLSVL.

The chain is built from TRBV9 and TRBJ2-3; TRBD1 or TRBD2 may be the D gene (5 bases each). The germline CDR1 and CDR2 sequences are SGDLS and YYNGEE. V shed 0 bases and J shed 6 bases, with 11 bases lying between them. The CDR3 contains 14 residues. The DNA for the CDR3 is TGTGCCAGCAGCGTAGGAGGGGCCGGGGATACGCAGTATTTT. It is translated as CASSVGGAGDTQYF.